A single sample is the source of the 25 T cell receptor beta chains below, sequenced in a study of cytomegalovirus exposure and HLA in healthy donors. Both 60 Vbeta primers and 13 Jbeta primers went into the PCR. The protocol was immunoSEQ multiplex PCR, while the TCRdb copy is restricted to in-frame clones and leaves out a portion. The table lists about 160,000 clones, roughly 76% of them singletons, with less than 15% in the top ten. The source material was PBMCs. The receptors derive from a woman aged 50 to 65 in good health and CMV-seronegative.

This clone came up once. The V call is TRBV28, the J call TRBJ2-1; D uncertain. Trimming shortened V by 2 bases and J by 2 bases, and 10 bases separated the two germline ends. The germline CDR1 and CDR2 sequences are MDHEN and SYDVKM. The CDR3 runs 15 residues. CDR3 in amino acids: CASSLGRQTYNEQFF. CDR3 coding DNA: TGTGCCAGCAGTTTAGGCAGGCAGACCTACAATGAGCAGTTCTTC.

This chain links TRBV5-4 with TRBJ1-2; 8 bases fit TRBD1. From germline, CDR1 is SGHNT and CDR2 YYREEE (reference sequence). The trim removed 3 bases at V and 8 bases at J, leaving 6 bases unmatched. The CDR3 totals 13 residues. The CDR3 is CASSSGTGVGYTF. DNA of the CDR3: TGTGCCAGCAGCTCAGGGACAGGCGTAGGCTACACCTTC.

This clone was found a few times. Other DNA variants within this sample encode the same CDR3. The chain carries TRBV10-2 and TRBJ1-6; 7 bases fit TRBD1. CDR3 length: 15 residues. Germline loops: CDR1 WSHSY, CDR2 SAAADI. J gave up 5 bases and V 9 bases, and 10 bases lay outside the gene matches. The CDR3 DNA reads as TGCGCCAGTTGGCTGGGACAGAGCAATAATTCACCCCTCCACTTT. It translates to CASWLGQSNNSPLHF.

The V call is TRBV5-1, the J call TRBJ2-7; 8 bases match TRBD2. The CDR3 contains 15 residues. V gave up 0 bases and J gave up 3 bases; unmatched junction bases: 5. Germline V CDR1 and CDR2: SGHRS, YFSETQ. CDR3 residues: CASSLGGAGGYEQYF. CDR3 in DNA: TGCGCCAGCAGCTTGGGCGGGGCGGGGGGCTACGAGCAGTACTTC.

This chain joins TRBV28 and TRBJ2-7; TRBD1 agrees at 9 bases. This CDR3 is built from 13 residues. Trimming cost V 7 bases and J 5 bases; bases outside gene matches: 6. Germline V gene lookup returns CDR1 MDHEN and CDR2 SYDVKM. DNA of the CDR3: TGTGCCAGCATTACAGGGGGCAAACACGAGCAGTACTTC. It yields the protein CASITGGKHEQYF.

The CDR3 region is CASSSYGTGGSTDTQYF. In nucleotides, the CDR3 is TGCGCCAGCAGCTCGTATGGGACAGGGGGTAGCACAGATACGCAGTATTTT. The chain couples TRBV5-1 to TRBJ2-3; 11 nucleotides align to TRBD1. Germline values: CDR1 SGHRS, CDR2 YFSETQ. Losses at the gene ends were 3 bases for V and 0 bases for J; bases not matched to a gene: 6. The CDR3 length is 17 residues.

The chain combines TRBV5-1 with TRBJ2-6, with TRBD1 matching over 7 bases. The CDR3 sequence is 18 residues long. Germline V gene lookup returns CDR1 SGHRS and CDR2 YFSETQ. V dropped 1 base and J dropped 2; count of bases not matched to a gene: 9. CDR3 coding DNA: TGCGCCAGCAGCTTGCAGGGACAGACCTTGCCTGGGGCCAACGTCCTGACTTTC. Its translation: CASSLQGQTLPGANVLTF.

In this sample, this clone turned up a few times. The CDR3 DNA is TGCGCCAGCAGCGACCGGGGACTAGCCCCAGATACGCAGTATTTT. It codes for CASSDRGLAPDTQYF. The chain has TRBV4-3 and TRBJ2-3; TRBD2 matches 9 bases. The CDR3 length is 15 residues. V dropped 5 bases and J dropped 4; count of bases not matched to a gene: 7. Germline CDR1 is LGHNA and CDR2 is YSLEER.

The table lists this clone with a count of one. The chain combines TRBV5-1 with TRBJ2-5, with TRBD1 matching 9 bases. Losses at the gene ends were 0 bases for V and 4 bases for J; bases not matched to a gene: 7. The V gene's germline CDR1 is SGHRS and CDR2 YFSETQ. The CDR3 is made up of 16 amino acids. In DNA, the CDR3 is TGCGCCAGCAGCTTGGGGGGCCAGGGACAGGGAGAGACCCAGTACTTC. The encoded protein is CASSLGGQGQGETQYF.

The V call is TRBV5-6, the J call TRBJ1-1, with 7 bases matching TRBD1. The CDR3 length is 17 residues. Germline lookup yields CDR1 SGHDT and CDR2 YYEEEE. V gave up 0 bases and J gave up 3 bases; unmatched junction bases: 11. The CDR3 DNA is TGTGCCAGCAGCTTGGTGACAGGGAGATCGCCGGACACTGAAGCTTTCTTT. Encoded protein: CASSLVTGRSPDTEAFF.

The CDR3 region is CASSDNRGVYEQYF. CDR3 sequence (DNA): TGTGCCAGCAGCGACAACAGGGGTGTCTACGAGCAGTACTTC. This chain connects TRBV7-9 to TRBJ2-7; 7 bases map to TRBD1. J lost 3 bases, V lost 5 bases, and 7 bases had no gene match. CDR1 SEHNR and CDR2 FQNEAQ come from the germline V gene (reference sequence). This CDR3 contains 14 residues. The variable domain in full, completed from reference TRBV7-9 and TRBJ2-7, reads DTGVSQNPRHKITKRGQNVTFRCDPISEHNRLYWYRQTLGQGPEFLTYFQNEAQLEKSRLLSDRFSAERPKGSFSTLEIQRTEQGDSAMYLCASSDNRGVYEQYFGPGTRLTVT.

The rearrangement joins TRBV7-2 to TRBJ2-1; 10 nucleotides line up with TRBD2. This CDR3 has 15 amino acids. Germline V gene data show CDR1 as SGHTA and CDR2 as FQGNSA. The junction had 1 base not matched to a gene; V was cut back by 4 bases and J by 1 base. This chain's CDR3 is CASSSSGRSYNEQFF. CDR3 sequence (DNA): TGTGCCAGCAGCTCTAGCGGGAGATCCTACAATGAGCAGTTCTTC.

This chain joins TRBV7-3 and TRBJ1-1, with D tentatively TRBD1 (5 bases). V gave up 2 bases and J gave up 5 bases, with 18 bases separating them. This CDR3 is built from 16 residues. CDR1 and CDR2 from the germline V gene are SGHTA and FQGTGA. The DNA of the CDR3 is TGTGCCAGCAGCTTAGCCGCCCCCGGGGGGGGGACTGAAGCTTTCTTT. Protein: CASSLAAPGGGTEAFF.

The J gene is TRBJ2-1, the V gene TRBV11-2; D is unresolved. The V gene's germline CDR1 is SGHAT and CDR2 FQNNGV. V was trimmed by 4 bases and J by 4 bases, leaving 14 bases between them. The CDR3 has 15 residues. The CDR3 DNA reads as TGTGCCAGCAGCTCGGTGAGTTCGTTGTACAATGAGCAGTTCTTC. Amino acid sequence: CASSSVSSLYNEQFF.

J is TRBJ2-7 and V is TRBV5-6; TRBD2 agrees at 14 bases. The V gene end was trimmed by 5 bases and the J gene end by 4 bases; junction bases not matched to a gene: 5. The germline V gene has CDR1 SGHDT and CDR2 YYEEEE. The CDR3 runs 15 residues. The CDR3 region is CASRRGLAGAYEQYF. The CDR3, as DNA: TGTGCCAGCAGACGGGGACTAGCGGGAGCGTACGAGCAGTACTTC.

The chain uses TRBV4-1 and TRBJ2-7, with 8 bases matching TRBD2. Per the germline V gene, CDR1 is MGHRA and CDR2 is YSYEKL. V lost 0 bases, J lost 2 bases, and 6 bases stayed unmatched. There are 16 residues in the CDR3. In DNA, the CDR3 is TGCGCCAGCAGCCAAGATGAGGGAGCGGGGGCCTACGAGCAGTACTTC. Protein product: CASSQDEGAGAYEQYF.

The chain couples TRBV11-2 to TRBJ2-1; 7 nucleotides align to TRBD1. Per the germline V gene, CDR1 is SGHAT and CDR2 is FQNNGV. The CDR3 has 14 residues. J lost 4 bases, V lost 4 bases, and 4 bases had no gene match. In DNA form, the CDR3 reads TGTGCCAGCAGCTCCGGGACAGAGTACAATGAGCAGTTCTTC. Translating it yields CASSSGTEYNEQFF.

The chain joins TRBV9 to TRBJ1-1; D perhaps matches TRBD1 (6 bases). This CDR3 spans 15 amino acids. The V gene's germline CDR1 is SGDLS and CDR2 YYNGEE. V was trimmed by 4 bases and J by 4 bases, leaving 17 bases between them. CDR3 nucleotides: TGTGCCAGCAGCCCGCGGCAGGGGCTTATCACTGAAGCTTTCTTT. Translation gives CASSPRQGLITEAFF.

This sequence joins TRBV4-3 and TRBJ2-3, with a possible D match to TRBD2 (6 bases). V was cut by 4 bases and J by 4 bases, with 12 bases left in between. The V gene's germline CDR1 is LGHNA and CDR2 YSLEER. This CDR3 contains 14 residues. In nucleotides, the CDR3 is TGCGCCAGCAGCCGCGCCGGGGGTTCAGATACGCAGTATTTT. Translated, it gives CASSRAGGSDTQYF.

CDR3 residues: CASSATTSGRDHNEQFF. The DNA for the CDR3 is TGTGCCAGCAGCGCAACGACTAGCGGGAGGGACCACAATGAGCAGTTCTTC. The chain recombines TRBV7-2 with TRBJ2-1; 14 positions agree with TRBD2. V lost 5 bases, J lost 5 bases, and 8 bases stayed unmatched. The CDR3 runs 17 residues. The germline V gene encodes CDR1 SGHTA and CDR2 FQGNSA.

The chain links TRBV30 to TRBJ1-4, with D hard to call. The germline V gene has CDR1 GTSNPN and CDR2 SVGIG (reference sequence). V lost 0 bases and J lost 6, with 20 bases in between. The length of the CDR3 is 17 residues. The CDR3 bases are TGTGCCTGGAGTGTTATAGAGGGTCGGGGTAGGGATGAAAAACTGTTTTTT. It specifies CAWSVIEGRGRDEKLFF.

V is TRBV15 and J is TRBJ2-7, with TRBD1 identical over 9 bases. V gave up 0 bases and J gave up 6 bases; unmatched junction bases: 6. The V gene's germline CDR1 is LNHNV and CDR2 YYDKDF (reference sequence). CDR3 length: 15 residues. The CDR3 loop is CATSRDRDRVSEQYF. Written as DNA, the CDR3 is TGTGCCACCAGCAGAGACCGGGACAGGGTGAGCGAGCAGTACTTC.

V gene TRBV7-9 combines with J gene TRBJ2-5; the match to TRBD2 covers 13 bases. With 4 bases clipped from V and 5 bases from J, the junction kept 4 bases outside the gene matches. The length of the CDR3 is 15 residues. Germline values: CDR1 SEHNR, CDR2 FQNEAQ (reference sequence). Here the CDR3 reads CASSSGLAGLETQYF. CDR3 DNA sequence: TGTGCCAGCAGCTCGGGACTAGCGGGATTGGAGACCCAGTACTTC.

The CDR3: CASSLVPGYTEAFF. CDR3 DNA sequence: TGTGCCAGCAGCTTAGTCCCGGGGTACACTGAAGCTTTCTTT. The genes are TRBV7-9 and TRBJ1-1; D is unclear. CDR1 is SEHNR, CDR2 FQNEAQ, per germline (reference sequence). This CDR3 comprises 14 residues. Trimming took off 1 base at V and 3 bases at J, with 9 bases between the two ends.

The V gene is TRBV11-2, the J gene TRBJ2-2; no definite D call. CDR3 length equals 13 residues. In germline, CDR1 is SGHAT, CDR2 FQNNGV. The ends were cut back, 5 bases at V and 6 bases at J, with 10 bases in the middle. CDR3 coding DNA: TGTGCCAGCAGCCCGTATTCCCCCGGGGAGCTGTTTTTT. Its protein product is CASSPYSPGELFF. The variable domain in full, with the rest retrieved from reference TRBV11-2 and TRBJ2-2, is EAGVAQSPRYKIIEKRQSVAFWCNPISGHATLYWYQQILGQGPKLLIQFQNNGVVDDSQLPKDRFSAERLKGVDSTLKIQPAKLEDSAVYLCASSPYSPGELFFGEGSRLTVL.